The present T cell receptor (beta chain) was sequenced within a study of regulatory T cells in long-lasting Graves disease. Study-wide findings and caveats: Persistent patients shared about 3,000 public clonotypes among themselves. Newly diagnosed patients shared fewer, at 900 to 1,000.

Time point defined: newly diagnosed GD, antithyroid drugs for less than 3 months. RNA isolated from PBMCs was used to make the TCR library. V was pared by 0 bases and J by 8 bases, with 8 bases between. The CDR3 sequence is 13 residues long. The germline V gene has CDR1 SGDLS and CDR2 YYNGEE. Library construction for TCR beta used iRepertoire HTBI primers and Arm-PCR of CDR3 regions. MiXCR, run by TCRdb on the multiplex PCR reads, gives a single entry per CDR3 protein. Of roughly 420,000 distinct CDR3 sequences listed, around 15% are singletons. This clonotype has a count of ten or more. Its antigen is not known. This sample also belongs to another study, concerning T cells in Graves' hyperthyroidism and ophthalmopathy. As reported in that work: Blood also carried most thyroid clonotypes expanded above 0.001.

This receptor was taken from a woman under 40 with Graves disease. This rearrangement joins TRBV9 to TRBJ2-2; D gene ambiguous. Sample: peripheral blood mononuclear cells (PBMCs), taken at new diagnosis, from a patient treated with antithyroid drugs. The DNA for the CDR3 is TGTGCCAGCAGCGTAGACCTAACGGGGGAGCTGTTTTTT. This translates into CASSVDLTGELFF.